The 27 T cell receptor beta chains below all came from one sample that was sequenced in a study of PD-L1 blockade in urothelial cancer. The assay was immunoSEQ multiplex PCR, and TCRdb's table has in-frame clones only and misses some. Of around 21,000 clones in the sample, around 83% are singletons; the top ten hold less than 2%. The time point: peripheral blood 6 weeks after treatment start. The specimen comprised PBMCs, sampled around atezolizumab (anti-PD-L1) treatment. The receptors come from a man in his fifties or sixties with urothelial cancer.

V is TRBV15 and J is TRBJ2-3; tentative D call: TRBD2 (5 bases). The CDR3 is 15 amino acids. The V gene lost 5 bases and the J gene lost 4 bases, with 16 bases spanning the gap. Germline assignment: CDR1 LNHNV and CDR2 YYDKDF (reference sequence). In DNA, the CDR3 is TGTGCCACCAGCCACTCCCACGAGGGCGCAGATACGCAGTATTTT. Its translation is CATSHSHEGADTQYF.

This clone was seen only once. The chain couples TRBV20-1 to TRBJ2-7; D call uncertain. The CDR3 runs to 11 residues. CDR1 is DFQATT, CDR2 SNEGSKA, per germline (reference sequence). V was clipped by 6 bases and J by 3 bases, with 9 bases between them. CDR3 in DNA: TGCAGTGCCAGCTCAGGCTACGAGCAGTACGTC. Translation gives CSASSGYEQYV.

V gene TRBV30 combines with J gene TRBJ2-7; no clear D. V dropped 4 bases and J dropped 3 bases, with 13 bases sitting between them. The CDR3 length is 13 residues. Germline V gene lookup returns CDR1 GTSNPN and CDR2 SVGIG (reference sequence). The CDR3 is CAWTSPPSYEQYF. The DNA of the CDR3 is TGTGCCTGGACTAGTCCGCCCAGCTACGAGCAGTACTTC.

V is TRBV7-8 and J is TRBJ1-3, with D uncertain. V was trimmed by 5 bases and J by 4 bases, leaving 9 bases between them. The CDR3 extends over 13 amino acids. Looked up from germline, CDR1 is SGHVS and CDR2 is FQNEAQ. In nucleotides, the CDR3 is TGTGCCAGCAGCCTCCGCGGGGGAAACACCATATATTTT. Translated, it gives CASSLRGGNTIYF.

In its sample, this clone ranks as medium-sized (0.01 to 0.1%). This chain links TRBV7-2 with TRBJ1-5; D is uncertain. The germline V gene encodes CDR1 SGHTA and CDR2 FQGNSA. This CDR3 comprises 15 residues. V was trimmed by 5 bases and J by 3 bases, leaving 14 bases between them. The CDR3 protein is CASSREHSSNQPQHF. The CDR3 DNA follows: TGTGCCAGCAGCCGCGAGCACAGCTCCAATCAGCCCCAGCATTTT.

This chain connects TRBV28 to TRBJ1-2, with TRBD1 as a possible D gene (5 bases). Germline V CDR1 and CDR2: MDHEN, SYDVKM. This CDR3 region has 12 residues. V gave up 8 bases and J gave up 8 bases, with 15 bases separating them. The CDR3 coding sequence is TGTGCCAGCGGATGGGTAGGGGAAGGCTACACCTTC. This translates into CASGWVGEGYTF.

V gene TRBV10-3 combines with J gene TRBJ2-3; D is possibly TRBD2 (6 bases). Looked up from germline, CDR1 is ENHRY and CDR2 is SYGVKD. This CDR3 is 16 amino acids long. V lost 0 bases and J lost 2, with 12 bases in between. In DNA form, the CDR3 reads TGTGCCATCAGTGAGTCGAACGGGGGTACCACAGATACGCAGTATTTT. Its protein is CAISESNGGTTDTQYF.

The chain employs TRBV5-4 and TRBJ1-1; TRBD1 is a possible D gene (6 bases). The CDR3 contains 15 residues. CDR1 and CDR2 (germline): SGHNT, YYREEE (reference sequence). Trimming pared 4 bases from V and 6 bases from J, leaving 19 bases between. The CDR3: CASSQGMRGLAEAFF. DNA for the CDR3: TGTGCCAGCAGCCAGGGCATGCGGGGGCTCGCTGAAGCTTTCTTT.

This clone turned up a few times. The gene calls are TRBV2 and TRBJ2-2; D not resolved. The CDR3 sequence is 15 residues long. The V and J ends lost 7 bases and 1 base respectively, with 13 bases between them. Germline CDR1 is SNHLY and CDR2 is FYNNEI. The CDR3 sequence is CASNRYQRNTGELFF. In DNA form, the CDR3 reads TGTGCCAGCAACCGGTACCAAAGGAACACCGGGGAGCTGTTTTTT.

This chain joins TRBV6-4 and TRBJ1-5, with TRBD1 matching 7 bases. V shed 7 bases and J 1 base; nucleotides not matched to a gene: 7. This CDR3 contains 15 residues. The V gene's germline CDR1 is MRHNA and CDR2 SNTAGT. The CDR3 nucleotides are TGTGCCAGCACCCATAAACAGGGGAGCAATCAGCCCCAGCATTTT. It encodes CASTHKQGSNQPQHF.

The genes are TRBV9 and TRBJ1-1; a possible D gene is TRBD1 (5 bases). V shed 0 bases and J shed 0 bases, with 12 bases lying between them. Germline CDR1 and CDR2: SGDLS and YYNGEE. The CDR3 covers 16 residues. DNA of the CDR3: TGTGCCAGCAGCGTAGATCAGGGCTTCATGAACACTGAAGCTTTCTTT. Translating gives CASSVDQGFMNTEAFF.

This clone has a single count. This chain uses TRBV7-8 with TRBJ1-1, with 9 positions matching TRBD1. V was pared by 5 bases and J by 6 bases, with 7 bases of the junction left unmatched. Germline V lookup: CDR1 SGHVS, CDR2 FQNEAQ. The CDR3 runs 14 residues. The CDR3 nucleotides read TGTGCCAGCAGCGTACAGGGGGCGCGGGCTGAAGCTTTCTTT. Its translation is CASSVQGARAEAFF.

The chain couples TRBV29-1 to TRBJ2-7; TRBD2 aligns across 8 bases. The germline V gene encodes CDR1 SQVTM and CDR2 ANQGSEA. The junction had 7 bases not matched to a gene; V was cut back by 5 bases and J by 7 bases. CDR3 length equals 12 residues. The CDR3 here is CSVQRESGEQYF. DNA for the CDR3: TGCAGCGTTCAGCGGGAGTCGGGGGAGCAGTACTTC.

V and J are TRBV2 and TRBJ1-5; 8 positions agree with TRBD1. Germline V gene data show CDR1 as SNHLY and CDR2 as FYNNEI. This CDR3 region has 15 residues. After removal of 8 bases from V and 5 bases from J, the junction contained 11 bases not matched to a gene. The CDR3 DNA follows: TGTGCCAGCGGAAAGGAGACAGGGGCTTATCAGCCCCAGCATTTT. Protein sequence: CASGKETGAYQPQHF.

This chain connects TRBV9 to TRBJ2-7, with a tentative D call TRBD1 (6 bases). Deletions cut 3 bases from V and 2 bases from J, with 18 bases between. Germline V lookup: CDR1 SGDLS, CDR2 YYNGEE. The CDR3 sequence is 16 residues long. CDR3 protein: CASSEAPAGEPYEQYF. CDR3 DNA: TGTGCCAGCAGCGAGGCCCCGGCAGGGGAACCCTACGAGCAGTACTTC.

The CDR3 loop reads CATSPRQGRSPLHF. CDR3 bases: TGTGCCACCAGCCCAAGACAGGGTCGGTCACCCCTCCACTTT. The chain has TRBV15 and TRBJ1-6; 7 positions agree with TRBD1. This CDR3 is 14 amino acids long. The ends lost 5 bases at V and 10 bases at J; junction bases unmatched: 8. Germline V gene data show CDR1 as LNHNV and CDR2 as YYDKDF (reference sequence).

The rearrangement links TRBV5-1 to TRBJ2-2; D is uncertain. V lost 0 bases and J 0 bases, leaving 9 bases between the germline ends. The CDR3 contains 16 residues. Per germline, CDR1 SGHRS and CDR2 YFSETQ. The CDR3 DNA is TGCGCCAGCAGCTTGGTACCAGGCGCGAACACCGGGGAGCTGTTTTTT. This codes for CASSLVPGANTGELFF.

The V gene is TRBV6-5, the J gene TRBJ2-5; a weak D match, TRBD1 (5 bases). V was cut by 6 bases and J by 5 bases, with 16 bases left in between. The CDR3 loop spans 14 amino acids. Germline lookup yields CDR1 MNHEY and CDR2 SVGAGI. CDR3 sequence reads: CASRDISAEETQYF. CDR3 in DNA: TGTGCCAGCAGGGACATCAGCGCGGAGGAGACCCAGTACTTC.

The rearrangement uses TRBV7-9 and TRBJ2-1, with D possibly TRBD1 on 5 matching bases. The CDR3 contains 16 residues. Trimming shortened V by 2 bases and J by 7 bases, and 18 bases separated the two germline ends. Germline CDR1 reads SEHNR; CDR2 reads FQNEAQ (reference sequence). The CDR3 DNA is TGTGCCAGCAGCTTATTCCATCTGGGGCAGGCGAATGAGCAGTTCTTC. Residues: CASSLFHLGQANEQFF.

The V gene is TRBV5-4, the J gene TRBJ2-1, with D uncertain. This CDR3 has 14 amino acids. The germline V and J ends were trimmed by 0 bases and 6 bases, with 10 bases remaining between them. Germline V gene data show CDR1 as SGHNT and CDR2 as YYREEE (reference sequence). CDR3 sequence (DNA): TGTGCCAGCAGCTTGGGCCGGGTCGGCAATGAGCAGTTCTTC. Translation gives CASSLGRVGNEQFF.

The chain links TRBV6-6 to TRBJ1-6; tentatively, D is TRBD1 (5 bases). CDR1 is MNHNY, CDR2 SVGAGI, per germline (reference sequence). Between the trimmed V and J ends, which lost 2 bases and 7 bases, there was a span of 15 bases. The CDR3 is 16 residues long. DNA of the CDR3: TGTGCCAGCAGTTACCAGCCCACGGGGGGGAATTCACCCCTCCACTTT. It translates to CASSYQPTGGNSPLHF.

V gene TRBV5-1 combines with J gene TRBJ1-2; 11 bases match TRBD1. The CDR3 sequence is 17 residues long. J gave up 5 bases and V 4 bases, and 13 bases lay outside the gene matches. From germline, CDR1 is SGHRS and CDR2 YFSETQ. The CDR3 region has the DNA TGCGCCAGCAGCCCGGGACAGGGGGGTTCTGGTAGTTATGGCTACACCTTC. It yields the protein CASSPGQGGSGSYGYTF. Full variable domain (rest looked up from reference TRBV5-1 and TRBJ1-2): KAGVTQTPRYLIKTRGQQVTLSCSPISGHRSVSWYQQTPGQGLQFLFEYFSETQRNKGNFPGRFSGRQFSNSRSEMNVSTLELGDSALYLCASSPGQGGSGSYGYTFGSGTRLTVV.

This clone has just one count. V is TRBV28 and J is TRBJ1-2; TRBD1 matches 12 bases. The germline gives CDR1 MDHEN, CDR2 SYDVKM. The V segment lost 5 bases and the J segment 4 bases; nucleotides outside the gene matches: 5. The CDR3 runs 15 residues. In DNA form, the CDR3 reads TGTGCCAGCAGTCCTGGGACAGGGGGCCCCTATGGCTACACCTTC. Residues: CASSPGTGGPYGYTF.

This clone has a single count. This chain joins TRBV10-3 and TRBJ2-3; 7 positions agree with TRBD1. Germline V gives CDR1 ENHRY, CDR2 SYGVKD. The CDR3 totals 14 residues. V shed 3 bases and J 6 bases; nucleotides not matched to a gene: 6. The CDR3 DNA is TGTGCCATCAGTGATGAGGGGGCAAGTGATACGCAGTATTTT. The encoded protein is CAISDEGASDTQYF.

The chain carries TRBV30 and TRBJ2-7; 7 bases fit TRBD1. The V gene end was trimmed by 3 bases and the J gene end by 0 bases; junction bases not matched to a gene: 8. The CDR3 has 15 amino acids. Germline lookup yields CDR1 GTSNPN and CDR2 SVGIG (reference sequence). CDR3 DNA sequence: TGTGCCTGGAGGGATACAGGGGCCCTCTCCTACGAGCAGTACTTC. This encodes CAWRDTGALSYEQYF.

The V and J genes are TRBV9 and TRBJ2-5, with D possibly TRBD1 on 6 matching bases. The CDR3 runs 14 residues. Trimming removed 4 bases at V and 4 bases at J, with 14 bases between. CDR1 SGDLS and CDR2 YYNGEE come from the germline V gene. CDR3: CASSPSGDPETQYF. In DNA form, the CDR3 reads TGTGCCAGCAGCCCCTCAGGGGACCCAGAGACCCAGTACTTC. The full variable domain, with the rest looked up from reference TRBV9 and TRBJ2-5, is DSGVTQTPKHLITATGQRVTLRCSPRSGDLSVYWYQQSLDQGLQFLIQYYNGEERAKGNILERFSAQQFPDLHSELNLSSLELGDSALYFCASSPSGDPETQYFGPGTRLLVL.

The chain couples TRBV11-2 to TRBJ1-1; TRBD1 is a possible D gene (5 bases). The CDR3 sequence is 13 residues long. Trimming shortened V by 2 bases and J by 8 bases, and 12 bases separated the two germline ends. Germline-derived CDR1 and CDR2 are SGHAT and FQNNGV. As DNA, the CDR3 is TGTGCCAGCAGCTTATTTCAGGGCCTAGAAGCTTTCTTT. As protein: CASSLFQGLEAFF.